This T cell receptor beta chain appears in the sequencing data of a study of blood T cell repertoires in COVID-19. The method was immunoSEQ multiplex PCR; TCRdb's version includes in-frame clones alone and lacks a portion of them. The repertoire holds some 300,000 clones, with roughly 89% as singletons. The clonotype comes from a woman aged 50 to 65 who had been exposed to COVID-19. The sample taken for sequencing was PBMCs or T cells enriched from blood (not recorded which).

Written as DNA, the CDR3 is TGTGCCAGCAGCGTAGCAGGGGGCTCGATAGATACGCAGTATTTT. It codes for CASSVAGGSIDTQYF. The rearrangement links TRBV9 to TRBJ2-3; 8 bases are a match to TRBD1. CDR3 length: 15 residues. Trimming at V came to 0 bases and at J to 5 bases, leaving 5 bases not matched to a gene. CDR1 is SGDLS, CDR2 YYNGEE, per germline. Looking up the rest from reference TRBV9 and TRBJ2-3 gives the full variable domain: DSGVTQTPKHLITATGQRVTLRCSPRSGDLSVYWYQQSLDQGLQFLIQYYNGEERAKGNILERFSAQQFPDLHSELNLSSLELGDSALYFCASSVAGGSIDTQYFGPGTRLTVL.